This T cell receptor (beta chain) was sequenced in a study of blood T cell repertoires in COVID-19. Study-wide context: Researchers got acute and convalescent COVID-19 samples from the United States, Italy and Spain. Nucleic acid was either cDNA or gDNA, and it came from T cells, B-cell-depleted T cells, or PBMCs.

Original methodology: From reference gene primer amplification, estimates of nucleated cell counts were derived. Assay: immunoSEQ multiplex PCR; the TCRdb copy retains only in-frame clones and omits some. That table is the source of V, J and clone size, and D and trimming were worked out from the DNA. The table has some 150,000 clones, over 80% seen once; the top ten hold 0.9% to 0.95%. Trimming left V 4 bases short and J 0 bases short, with 4 bases between. CDR3 length equals 13 residues. Germline V gives CDR1 SGHTA, CDR2 FQGTGA. The sample was peripheral blood. The rearrangement uses TRBV7-3 and TRBJ2-1; the D is unclear. This clonotype originated in a woman aged 50 to 60 with acute or convalescent COVID-19. CDR3 residues: CASSSSSYNEQFF. CDR3 DNA sequence: TGTGCCAGCAGCTCCAGCTCCTACAATGAGCAGTTCTTC.